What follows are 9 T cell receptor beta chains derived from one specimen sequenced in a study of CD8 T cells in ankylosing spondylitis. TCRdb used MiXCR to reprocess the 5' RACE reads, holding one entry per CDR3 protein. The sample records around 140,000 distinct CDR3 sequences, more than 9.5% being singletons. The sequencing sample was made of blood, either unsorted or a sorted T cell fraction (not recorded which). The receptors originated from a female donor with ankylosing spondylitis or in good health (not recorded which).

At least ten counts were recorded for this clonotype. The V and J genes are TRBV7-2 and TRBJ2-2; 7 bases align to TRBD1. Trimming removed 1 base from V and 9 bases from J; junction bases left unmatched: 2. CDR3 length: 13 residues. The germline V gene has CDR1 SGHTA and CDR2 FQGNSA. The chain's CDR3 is CASSLEGARELFF. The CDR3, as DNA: TGTGCCAGCAGCTTAGAGGGGGCTCGGGAGCTGTTTTTT.

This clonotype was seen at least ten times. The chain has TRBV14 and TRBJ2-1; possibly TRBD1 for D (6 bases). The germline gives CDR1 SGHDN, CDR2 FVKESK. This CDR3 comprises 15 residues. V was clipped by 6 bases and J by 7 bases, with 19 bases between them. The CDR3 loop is CASSHGTYLGNEQFF. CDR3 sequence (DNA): TGTGCCAGCAGTCACGGGACATATCTGGGGAATGAGCAGTTCTTC.

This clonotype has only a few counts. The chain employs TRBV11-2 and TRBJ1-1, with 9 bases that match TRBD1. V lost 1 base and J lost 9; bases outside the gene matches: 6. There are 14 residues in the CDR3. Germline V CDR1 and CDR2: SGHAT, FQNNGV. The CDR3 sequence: CASSLVGTGTKAFF. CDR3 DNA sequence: TGTGCCAGCAGCTTAGTTGGGACAGGGACTAAAGCTTTCTTT.

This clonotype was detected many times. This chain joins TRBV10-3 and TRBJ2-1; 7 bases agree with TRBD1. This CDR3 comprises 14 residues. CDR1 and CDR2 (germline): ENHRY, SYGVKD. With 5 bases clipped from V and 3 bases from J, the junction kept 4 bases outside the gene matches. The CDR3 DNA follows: TGTGCCATCAGTTACAGGGGCGGCTACAATGAGCAGTTCTTC. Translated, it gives CAISYRGGYNEQFF.

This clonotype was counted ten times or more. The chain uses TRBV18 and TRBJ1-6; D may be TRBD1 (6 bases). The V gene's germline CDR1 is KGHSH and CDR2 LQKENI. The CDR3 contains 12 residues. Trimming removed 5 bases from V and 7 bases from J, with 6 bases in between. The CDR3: CASSGGNSPLHF. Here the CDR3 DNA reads TGTGCCAGCTCAGGGGGCAATTCACCCCTCCACTTT. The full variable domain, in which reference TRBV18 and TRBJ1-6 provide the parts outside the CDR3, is NAGVMQNPRHLVRRRGQEARLRCSPMKGHSHVYWYRQLPEEGLKFMVYLQKENIIDESGMPKERFSAEFPKEGPSILRIQQVVRGDSAAYFCASSGGNSPLHFGNGTRLTVT.

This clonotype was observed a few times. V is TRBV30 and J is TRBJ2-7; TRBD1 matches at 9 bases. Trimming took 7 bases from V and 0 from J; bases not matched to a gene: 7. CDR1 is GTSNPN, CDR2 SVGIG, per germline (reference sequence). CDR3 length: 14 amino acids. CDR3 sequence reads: CAYFDRGISYEQYF. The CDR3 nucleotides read TGTGCCTACTTCGACAGGGGGATCTCCTACGAGCAGTACTTC. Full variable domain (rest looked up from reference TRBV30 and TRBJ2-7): SQTIHQWPATLVQPVGSPLSLECTVEGTSNPNLYWYRQAAGRGLQLLFYSVGIGQISSEVPQNLSASRPQDRQFILSSKKLLLSDSGFYLCAYFDRGISYEQYFGPGTRLTVT.

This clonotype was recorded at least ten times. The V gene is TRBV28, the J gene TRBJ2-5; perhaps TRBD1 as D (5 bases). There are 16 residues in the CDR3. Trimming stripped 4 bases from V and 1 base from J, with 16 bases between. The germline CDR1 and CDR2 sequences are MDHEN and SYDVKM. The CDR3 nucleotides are TGTGCCAGCAGTTCACTCCTGACAGCAAGCCAAGAGACCCAGTACTTC. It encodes CASSSLLTASQETQYF. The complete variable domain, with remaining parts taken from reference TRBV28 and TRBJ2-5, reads DVKVTQSSRYLVKRTGEKVFLECVQDMDHENMFWYRQDPGLGLRLIYFSYDVKMKEKGDIPEGYSVSREKKERFSLILESASTNQTSMYLCASSSLLTASQETQYFGPGTRLLVL.

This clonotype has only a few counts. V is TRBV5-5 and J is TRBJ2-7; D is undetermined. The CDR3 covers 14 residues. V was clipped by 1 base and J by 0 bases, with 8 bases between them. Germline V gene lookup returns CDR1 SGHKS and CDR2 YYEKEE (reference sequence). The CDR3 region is CASSLSPSSYEQYF. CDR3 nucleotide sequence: TGTGCCAGCAGCTTGAGTCCGAGCTCCTACGAGCAGTACTTC.

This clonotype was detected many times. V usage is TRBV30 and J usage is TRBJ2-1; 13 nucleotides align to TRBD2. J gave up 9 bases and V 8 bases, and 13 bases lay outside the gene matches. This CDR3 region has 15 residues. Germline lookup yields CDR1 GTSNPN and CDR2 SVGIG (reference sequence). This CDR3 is CAGNIGLAGVGEQFF. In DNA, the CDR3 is TGTGCCGGTAACATCGGACTAGCGGGAGTAGGTGAGCAGTTCTTC.